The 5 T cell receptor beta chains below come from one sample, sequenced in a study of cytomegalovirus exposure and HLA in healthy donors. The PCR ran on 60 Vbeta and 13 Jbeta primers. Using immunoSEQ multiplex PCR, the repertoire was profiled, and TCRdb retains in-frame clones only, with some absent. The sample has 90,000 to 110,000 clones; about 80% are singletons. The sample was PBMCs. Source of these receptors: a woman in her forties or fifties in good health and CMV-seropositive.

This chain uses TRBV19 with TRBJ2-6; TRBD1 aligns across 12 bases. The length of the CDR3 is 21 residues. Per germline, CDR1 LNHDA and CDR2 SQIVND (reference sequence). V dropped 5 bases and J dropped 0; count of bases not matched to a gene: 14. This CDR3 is CASSPNLGTGGQNSGANVLTF. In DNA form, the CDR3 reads TGTGCCAGTAGTCCCAATCTCGGGACAGGGGGCCAGAACTCTGGGGCCAACGTCCTGACTTTC.

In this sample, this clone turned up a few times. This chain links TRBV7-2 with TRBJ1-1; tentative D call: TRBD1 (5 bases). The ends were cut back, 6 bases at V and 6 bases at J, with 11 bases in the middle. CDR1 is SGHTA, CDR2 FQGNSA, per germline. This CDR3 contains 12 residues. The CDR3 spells CASRGRGAEAFF. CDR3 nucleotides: TGTGCCAGCAGGGGGCGGGGGGCTGAAGCTTTCTTT.

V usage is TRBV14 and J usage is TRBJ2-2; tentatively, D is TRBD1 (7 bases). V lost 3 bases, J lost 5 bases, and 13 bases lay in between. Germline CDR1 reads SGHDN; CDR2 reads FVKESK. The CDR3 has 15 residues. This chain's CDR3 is CASSQAGGPTGELFF. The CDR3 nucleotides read TGTGCCAGCAGCCAGGCAGGGGGGCCGACCGGGGAGCTGTTTTTT.

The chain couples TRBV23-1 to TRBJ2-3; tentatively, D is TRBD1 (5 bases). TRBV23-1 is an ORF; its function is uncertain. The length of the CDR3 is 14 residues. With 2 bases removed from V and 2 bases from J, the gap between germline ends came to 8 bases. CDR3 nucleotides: TGCGCCAGCAGTCAAGTACAGGCCACAGATACGCAGTATTTT. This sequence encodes CASSQVQATDTQYF.

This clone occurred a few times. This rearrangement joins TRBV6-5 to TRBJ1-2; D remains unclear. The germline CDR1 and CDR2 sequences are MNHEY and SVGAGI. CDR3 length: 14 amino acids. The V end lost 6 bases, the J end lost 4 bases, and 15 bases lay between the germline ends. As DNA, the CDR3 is TGTGCCAGCAGACTATTGGCGGCCACCTATGGCTACACCTTC. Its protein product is CASRLLAATYGYTF.